This TCR beta chain was sequenced during a study of cytomegalovirus exposure and HLA in healthy donors. About the research overall: The 120 validation repertoires, a later analysis reported, used the same platform as the approximately 730 repertoires from the first cohort.

Study outcomes and limitations: The study designated 150 or so TCR beta chains cytomegalovirus-associated. The study found most TCR sequences rare, yet found some public TCRs in many donors.

On this clone itself: Its antigen is not identified. The sample carries other DNA sequences with the same CDR3.

Repertoires were generated with immunoSEQ multiplex PCR, while TCRdb's copy carries only in-frame clones and drops some. The sample records 150,000 or so clones, about 89% being singletons. Per germline, CDR1 SGHRS and CDR2 YFSETQ. There are 14 residues in the CDR3. The ends lost 4 bases at V and 3 bases at J; junction bases unmatched: 2. This TCR came from a woman between 18 and 29 years old in good health and CMV-seropositive. The source material was PBMCs. The V and J genes are TRBV5-1 and TRBJ1-4, with TRBD1 matching 8 bases. This CDR3 is CASSLQGANEKLFF. Written as DNA, the CDR3 is TGCGCCAGCAGCCTACAGGGGGCTAATGAAAAACTGTTTTTT.